Following are 9 T cell receptor beta chains from one sample sequenced in a study of blood T cells in healthy people across ages. The authors ran a second PCR of roughly 6 to 12 cycles using a sample-barcoded 5' primer and a J-beta primer mix. Via MiXCR, TCRdb re-called the 5' RACE reads, giving one row per CDR3 protein. The sample consists of roughly 730,000 distinct CDR3 sequences, 56% of them appearing once. The sequencing sample was made of blood. The source is a man aged 35 to 55 in good health.

J is TRBJ2-3 and V is TRBV6-6; possible D gene TRBD2, 6 bases. CDR3 length equals 15 residues. Germline V CDR1 and CDR2: MNHNY, SVGAGI (reference sequence). Trimming stripped 0 bases from V and 1 base from J, with 8 bases between. CDR3 coding DNA: TGTGCCAGCAGTTACTCGTGGGAGGGCACAGATACGCAGTATTTT. It specifies CASSYSWEGTDTQYF.

A note on this clonotype: Relative to the germline gene, one junction end is altered; a read error may explain this. The J gene is TRBJ1-2, the V gene TRBV5-1; 7 bases match TRBD1. Germline CDR1 SGHRS, CDR2 YFSETQ. The CDR3 covers 18 residues. This chain's CDR3 is CDSSFDSIRQGTNYGYTF. CDR3 coding DNA: TGCGACAGCAGCTTCGACTCGATAAGACAGGGAACTAACTATGGCTACACCTTC.

On this clonotype: Since a much larger clone is just one base distant, this may be a read error. J is TRBJ2-4 and V is TRBV6-1; maybe TRBD1 (5 bases). Per the germline V gene, CDR1 is MNHNS and CDR2 is SASEGT. This CDR3 is built from 13 residues. Trimming took 4 bases from V and 6 from J, leaving 10 bases between them. The CDR3 DNA follows: TGTGCCAGCAGTGGAAGGGGAACAAACATTCAGTACTTC. Its protein product is CASSGRGTNIQYF.

This clonotype was detected a few times. CDR3 loop: CASSFLATGGWEQYF. The CDR3 region has the DNA TGTGCCAGCAGCTTCCTAGCGACAGGGGGATGGGAGCAGTACTTC. The chain uses TRBV7-2 and TRBJ2-5, with 9 bases that match TRBD1. In germline, CDR1 is SGHTA, CDR2 FQGNSA. V shed 3 bases, J shed 11 bases, and the junction held 13 bases outside the gene matches. CDR3 length: 15 residues.

This clonotype has only a few counts. The CDR3 DNA follows: TGCAGCGTTGATGAGGGGTTTTCTTTTCACACAGATACGCAGTATTTT. Protein: CSVDEGFSFHTDTQYF. The V gene is TRBV29-1, the J gene TRBJ2-3; D is perhaps TRBD1 or TRBD2 (5 bases each). CDR1 is SQVTM and CDR2 is ANQGSEA in the germline V gene. The CDR3 runs 16 residues. The V end lost 3 bases, the J end lost 2 bases, and 18 bases lay between the germline ends.

CDR3 in amino acids: CAWSVSHSNQPQHF. CDR3 sequence (DNA): TGTGCCTGGAGTGTAAGTCATAGCAATCAGCCCCAGCATTTT. The J gene is TRBJ1-5, the V gene TRBV30, with no clear D. The CDR3 sequence is 14 residues long. V gave up 0 bases and J gave up 0 bases, with 6 bases separating them. The germline gives CDR1 GTSNPN, CDR2 SVGIG (reference sequence).

The J gene is TRBJ2-7, the V gene TRBV20-1; 7 bases line up with TRBD1. CDR3 length equals 14 residues. Germline-derived CDR1 and CDR2 are DFQATT and SNEGSKA (reference sequence). V trimming: 0 bases; J trimming: 1 base; junction bases outside the gene matches: 3. CDR3 sequence (DNA): TGCAGTGCTAGAGACGGGACAGCGTCCTACGAGCAGTACTTC. This translates into CSARDGTASYEQYF.

This clonotype was found a few times. The CDR3 sequence: CASSKEAKNIQYF. Written as DNA, the CDR3 is TGCGCCAGCAGTAAGGAGGCCAAAAACATTCAGTACTTC. This chain connects TRBV5-1 to TRBJ2-4; D gene unclear. The germline V and J ends were trimmed by 5 bases and 1 base, with 7 bases remaining between them. The CDR3 runs to 13 residues. Germline V gene lookup returns CDR1 SGHRS and CDR2 YFSETQ.

The chain employs TRBV2 and TRBJ2-1, with TRBD1 as a possible D gene (5 bases). The CDR3 totals 13 residues. V shed 3 bases and J shed 9 bases, with 12 bases lying between them. The germline gives CDR1 SNHLY, CDR2 FYNNEI. CDR3 in amino acids: CASSDGREGEQFF. CDR3 DNA: TGTGCCAGCAGTGATGGCAGGGAAGGTGAGCAGTTCTTC.